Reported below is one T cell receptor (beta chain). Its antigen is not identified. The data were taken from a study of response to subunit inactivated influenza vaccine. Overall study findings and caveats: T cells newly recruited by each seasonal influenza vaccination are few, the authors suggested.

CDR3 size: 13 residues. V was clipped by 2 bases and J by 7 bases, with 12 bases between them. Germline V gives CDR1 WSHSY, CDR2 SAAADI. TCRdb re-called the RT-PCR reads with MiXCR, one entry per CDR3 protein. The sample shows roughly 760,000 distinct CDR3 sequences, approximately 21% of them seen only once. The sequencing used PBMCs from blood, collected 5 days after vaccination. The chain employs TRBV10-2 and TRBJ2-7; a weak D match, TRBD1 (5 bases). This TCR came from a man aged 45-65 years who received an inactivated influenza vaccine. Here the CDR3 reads CASSEGQGWEQYF. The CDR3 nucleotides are TGCGCCAGCAGTGAGGGTCAGGGTTGGGAGCAGTACTTC.